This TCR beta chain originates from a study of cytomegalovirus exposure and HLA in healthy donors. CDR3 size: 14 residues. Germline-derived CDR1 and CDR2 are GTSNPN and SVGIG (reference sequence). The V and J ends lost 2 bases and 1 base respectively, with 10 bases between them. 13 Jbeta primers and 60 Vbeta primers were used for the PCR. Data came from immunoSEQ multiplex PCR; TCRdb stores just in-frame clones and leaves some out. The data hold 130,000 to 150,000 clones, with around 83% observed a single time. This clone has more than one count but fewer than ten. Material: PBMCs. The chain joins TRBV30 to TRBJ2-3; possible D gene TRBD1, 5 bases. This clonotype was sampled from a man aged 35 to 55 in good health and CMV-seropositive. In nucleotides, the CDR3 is TGTGCCTGGAGTAGACAGTTCGGCACAGATACGCAGTATTTT. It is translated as CAWSRQFGTDTQYF.